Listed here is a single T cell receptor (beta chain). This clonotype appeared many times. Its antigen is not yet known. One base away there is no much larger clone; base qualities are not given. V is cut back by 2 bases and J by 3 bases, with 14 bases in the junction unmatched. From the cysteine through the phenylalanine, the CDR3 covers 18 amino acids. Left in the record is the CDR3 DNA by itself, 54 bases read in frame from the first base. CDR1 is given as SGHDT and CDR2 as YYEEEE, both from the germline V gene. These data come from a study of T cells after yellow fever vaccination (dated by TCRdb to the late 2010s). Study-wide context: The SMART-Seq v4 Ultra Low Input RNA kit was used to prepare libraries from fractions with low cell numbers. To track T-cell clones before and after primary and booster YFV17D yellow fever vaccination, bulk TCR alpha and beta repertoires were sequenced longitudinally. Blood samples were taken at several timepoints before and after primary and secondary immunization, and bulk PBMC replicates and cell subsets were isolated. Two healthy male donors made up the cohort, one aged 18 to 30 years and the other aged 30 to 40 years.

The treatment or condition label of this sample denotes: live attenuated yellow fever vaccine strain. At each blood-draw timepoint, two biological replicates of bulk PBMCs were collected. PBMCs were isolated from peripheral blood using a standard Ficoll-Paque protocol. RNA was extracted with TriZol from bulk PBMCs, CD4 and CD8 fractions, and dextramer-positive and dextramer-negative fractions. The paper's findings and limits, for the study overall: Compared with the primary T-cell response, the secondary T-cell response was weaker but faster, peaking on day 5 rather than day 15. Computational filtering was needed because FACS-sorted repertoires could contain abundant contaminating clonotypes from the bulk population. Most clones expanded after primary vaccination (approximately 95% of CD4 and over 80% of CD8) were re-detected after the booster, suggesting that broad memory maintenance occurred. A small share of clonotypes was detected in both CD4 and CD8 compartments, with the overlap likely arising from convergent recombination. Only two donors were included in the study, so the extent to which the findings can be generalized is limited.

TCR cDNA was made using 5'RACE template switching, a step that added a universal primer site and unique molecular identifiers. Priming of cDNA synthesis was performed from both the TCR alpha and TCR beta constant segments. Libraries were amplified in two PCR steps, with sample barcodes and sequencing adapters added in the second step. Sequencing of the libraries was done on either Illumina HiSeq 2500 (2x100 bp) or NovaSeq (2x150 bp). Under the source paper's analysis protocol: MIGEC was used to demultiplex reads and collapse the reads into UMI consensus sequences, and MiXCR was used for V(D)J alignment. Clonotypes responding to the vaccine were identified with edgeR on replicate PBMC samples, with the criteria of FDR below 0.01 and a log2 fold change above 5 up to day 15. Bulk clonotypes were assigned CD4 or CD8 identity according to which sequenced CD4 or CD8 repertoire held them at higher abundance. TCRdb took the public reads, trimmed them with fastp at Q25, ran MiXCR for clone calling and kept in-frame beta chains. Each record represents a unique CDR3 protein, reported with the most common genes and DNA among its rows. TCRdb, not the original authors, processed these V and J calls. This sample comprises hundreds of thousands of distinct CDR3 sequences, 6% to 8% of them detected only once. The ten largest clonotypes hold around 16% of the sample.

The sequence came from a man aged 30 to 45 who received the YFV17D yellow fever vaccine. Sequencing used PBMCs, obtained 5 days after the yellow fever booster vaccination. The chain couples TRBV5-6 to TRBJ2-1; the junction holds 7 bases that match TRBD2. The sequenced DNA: TGTGCCAGCAGCTTCCGGGGTAGCGGGTATCTAAACTACAATGAGCAGTTCTTC. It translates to CASSFRGSGYLNYNEQFF.